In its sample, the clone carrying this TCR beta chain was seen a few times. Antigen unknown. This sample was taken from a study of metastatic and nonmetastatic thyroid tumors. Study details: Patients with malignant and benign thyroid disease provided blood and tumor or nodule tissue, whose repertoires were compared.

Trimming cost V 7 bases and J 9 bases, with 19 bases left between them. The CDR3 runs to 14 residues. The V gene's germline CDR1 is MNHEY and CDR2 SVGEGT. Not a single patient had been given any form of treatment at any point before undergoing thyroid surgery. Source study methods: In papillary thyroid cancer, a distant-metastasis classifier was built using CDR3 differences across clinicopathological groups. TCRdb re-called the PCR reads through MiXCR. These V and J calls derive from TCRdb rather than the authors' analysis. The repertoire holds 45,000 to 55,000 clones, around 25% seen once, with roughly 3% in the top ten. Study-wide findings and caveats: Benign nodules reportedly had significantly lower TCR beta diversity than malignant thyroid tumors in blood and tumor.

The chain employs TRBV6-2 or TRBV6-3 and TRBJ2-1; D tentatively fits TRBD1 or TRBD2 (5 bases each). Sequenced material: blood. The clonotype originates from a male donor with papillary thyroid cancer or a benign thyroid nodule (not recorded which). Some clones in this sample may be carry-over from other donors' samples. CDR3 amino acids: CASTAPGPWGEQFF. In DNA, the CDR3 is TGTGCCAGCACCGCTCCGGGACCATGGGGTGAGCAGTTCTTC.